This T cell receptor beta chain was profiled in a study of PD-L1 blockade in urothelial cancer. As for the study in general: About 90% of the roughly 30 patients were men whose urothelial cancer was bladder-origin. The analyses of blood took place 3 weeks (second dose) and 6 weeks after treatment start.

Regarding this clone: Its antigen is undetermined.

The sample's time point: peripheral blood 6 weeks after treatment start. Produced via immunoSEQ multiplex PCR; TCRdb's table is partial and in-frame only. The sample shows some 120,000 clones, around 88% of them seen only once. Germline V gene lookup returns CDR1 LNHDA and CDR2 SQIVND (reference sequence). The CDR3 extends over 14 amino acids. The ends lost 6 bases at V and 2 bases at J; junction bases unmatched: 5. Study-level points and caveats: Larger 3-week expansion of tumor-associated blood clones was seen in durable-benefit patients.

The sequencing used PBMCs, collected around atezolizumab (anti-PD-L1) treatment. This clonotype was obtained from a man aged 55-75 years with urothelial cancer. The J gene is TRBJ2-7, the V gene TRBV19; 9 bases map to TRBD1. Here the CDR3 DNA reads TGTGCCAGTAGGGGACAGGGTGGGCCCTACGAGCAGTACTTC. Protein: CASRGQGGPYEQYF.